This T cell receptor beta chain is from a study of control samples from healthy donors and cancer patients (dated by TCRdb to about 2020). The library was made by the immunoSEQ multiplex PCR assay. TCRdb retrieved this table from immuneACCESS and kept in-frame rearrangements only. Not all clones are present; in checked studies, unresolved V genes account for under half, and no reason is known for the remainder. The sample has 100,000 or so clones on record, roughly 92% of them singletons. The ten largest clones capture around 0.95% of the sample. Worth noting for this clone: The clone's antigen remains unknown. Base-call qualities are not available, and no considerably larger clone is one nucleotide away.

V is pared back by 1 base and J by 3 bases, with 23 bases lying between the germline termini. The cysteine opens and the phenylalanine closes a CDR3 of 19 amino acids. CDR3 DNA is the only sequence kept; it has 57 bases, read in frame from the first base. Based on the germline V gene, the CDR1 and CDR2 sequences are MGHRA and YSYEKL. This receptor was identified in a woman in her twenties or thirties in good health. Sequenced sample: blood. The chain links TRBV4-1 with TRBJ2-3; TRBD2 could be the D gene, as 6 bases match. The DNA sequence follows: TGCGCCAGCAGCCAAGTAATAAGTTTAGTTAGCGGTGGGACAGATACGCAGTATTTT. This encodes CASSQVISLVSGGTDTQYF.